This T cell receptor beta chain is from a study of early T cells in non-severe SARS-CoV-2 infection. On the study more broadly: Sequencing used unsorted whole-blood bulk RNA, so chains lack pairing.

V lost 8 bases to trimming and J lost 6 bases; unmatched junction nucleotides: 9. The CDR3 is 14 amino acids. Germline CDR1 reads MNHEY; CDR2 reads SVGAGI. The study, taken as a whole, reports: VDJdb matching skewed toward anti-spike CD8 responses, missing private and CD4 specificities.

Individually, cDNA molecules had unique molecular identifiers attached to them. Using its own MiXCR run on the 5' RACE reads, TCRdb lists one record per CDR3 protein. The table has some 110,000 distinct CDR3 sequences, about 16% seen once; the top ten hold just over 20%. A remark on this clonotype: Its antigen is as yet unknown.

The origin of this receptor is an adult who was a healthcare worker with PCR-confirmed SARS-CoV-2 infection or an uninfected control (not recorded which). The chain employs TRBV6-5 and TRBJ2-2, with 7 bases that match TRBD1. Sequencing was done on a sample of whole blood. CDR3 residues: CASSPGQWSGELFF. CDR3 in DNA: TGTGCCAGCTCCCCGGGACAGTGGTCCGGGGAGCTGTTTTTT.